The 29 T cell receptor beta chains presented below share a single source sample, sequenced in a study of high-grade serous ovarian cancer treatment subgroups. Tumor tissue was taken before any definitive surgery or chemotherapy was given. Clones were sequenced by immunoSEQ multiplex PCR, and TCRdb holds only the in-frame ones, with some missing. The sample shows about 5,000 clones, 75% to 80% of them seen only once. The specimen was tumor tissue. The receptor set was obtained from a human donor with high-grade serous ovarian cancer.

The V gene is TRBV4-2, the J gene TRBJ2-7; no reliable D call. The V end was cut by 0 bases, the J end by 4 bases, with 7 bases between. The germline V gene encodes CDR1 LGHNA and CDR2 YNFKEQ. The CDR3 covers 13 residues. The CDR3 protein is CASSQEGEYEQYF. The CDR3 DNA reads as TGTGCCAGCAGCCAAGAAGGCGAGTACGAGCAGTACTTC.

This clone showed up just a few times. V usage is TRBV28 and J usage is TRBJ1-1, with D uncertain. V dropped 4 bases and J dropped 7 bases, with 13 bases sitting between them. CDR1 is MDHEN and CDR2 is SYDVKM in the germline V gene. The CDR3 spans 13 residues. The chain's CDR3 is CASSSLTYSEAFF. In DNA form, the CDR3 reads TGTGCCAGCAGTTCTCTGACCTACAGTGAAGCTTTCTTT.

This clone was seen a single time. This rearrangement joins TRBV11-2 to TRBJ2-2; D unclear. Germline CDR1 is SGHAT and CDR2 is FQNNGV. V lost 1 base to trimming and J lost 3 bases, with 3 bases between them. The CDR3 runs to 13 residues. The CDR3 sequence: CASSLVDTGELFF. Here the CDR3 DNA reads TGTGCCAGCAGCTTAGTGGACACCGGGGAGCTGTTTTTT.

V is TRBV7-2 and J is TRBJ2-7, with D hard to call. The V end was cut by 4 bases, the J end by 3 bases, with 4 bases between. Germline assignment: CDR1 SGHTA and CDR2 FQGNSA. This CDR3 has 11 amino acids. This CDR3 is CASSSYYEQYF. CDR3 in DNA: TGTGCCAGCAGCTCATACTACGAGCAGTACTTC.

V is TRBV5-1 and J is TRBJ2-7, with 9 bases identical to TRBD1. CDR1 and CDR2 (germline): SGHRS, YFSETQ. This CDR3 region has 15 residues. Trimming took 3 bases from V and 3 from J; bases not matched to a gene: 7. The CDR3: CASSSGQGRVYEQYF. The DNA for the CDR3 is TGCGCCAGCAGCTCTGGACAGGGGAGGGTCTACGAGCAGTACTTC.

The V call is TRBV5-5, the J call TRBJ1-1; 7 nucleotides line up with TRBD1. Germline CDR1 SGHKS, CDR2 YYEKEE (reference sequence). CDR3 length equals 15 residues. V was clipped by 5 bases and J by 7 bases; unmatched bases: 14. The CDR3 coding sequence is TGTGCCAGCAGATCAACCGGGACAGAAGTCTATGAAGCTTTCTTT. The encoded protein is CASRSTGTEVYEAFF.

The chain carries TRBV5-6 and TRBJ2-1; D call uncertain. The CDR3 consists of 11 residues. V was shortened by 2 bases and J by 5 bases, with 2 bases between the two germline ends. The V gene's germline CDR1 is SGHDT and CDR2 YYEEEE. The DNA of the CDR3 is TGTGCCAGCAGCTTTGACAATGAGCAGTTCTTC. Translation gives CASSFDNEQFF.

J is TRBJ2-3 and V is TRBV6-4; 11 bases agree with TRBD2. This CDR3 has 15 amino acids. Germline values: CDR1 MRHNA, CDR2 SNTAGT. V lost 3 bases and J lost 5; bases outside the gene matches: 4. The CDR3 reads CASSETSGMRDTQYF. The CDR3 DNA follows: TGTGCCAGCAGTGAGACTAGCGGGATGAGAGATACGCAGTATTTT.

The J gene is TRBJ1-5, the V gene TRBV28; TRBD1 might be the D (6 bases). V dropped 5 bases and J dropped 1 base, with 21 bases sitting between them. CDR3 size: 18 residues. From germline, CDR1 is MDHEN and CDR2 SYDVKM. CDR3 DNA: TGTGCCAGCAGTGCCCCCAGGACCGGGACACTAAGCAATCAGCCCCAGCATTTT. Its translation: CASSAPRTGTLSNQPQHF.

V is TRBV5-1 and J is TRBJ2-2; maybe TRBD2 (6 bases). The CDR3 runs to 15 residues. Trimming pared 1 base from V and 6 bases from J, leaving 13 bases between. Germline CDR1 is SGHRS and CDR2 is YFSETQ. The CDR3: CASSLPAREPGELFF. CDR3 in DNA: TGCGCCAGCAGCTTGCCCGCCCGGGAGCCCGGGGAGCTGTTTTTT. Looking up the rest from reference TRBV5-1 and TRBJ2-2 gives the full variable domain: KAGVTQTPRYLIKTRGQQVTLSCSPISGHRSVSWYQQTPGQGLQFLFEYFSETQRNKGNFPGRFSGRQFSNSRSEMNVSTLELGDSALYLCASSLPAREPGELFFGEGSRLTVL.

This clone came up once. The genes are TRBV2 and TRBJ1-3, with no clear D. CDR1 and CDR2 from the germline V gene are SNHLY and FYNNEI. The CDR3 loop spans 15 amino acids. V was trimmed by 2 bases and J by 4 bases, leaving 12 bases between them. The CDR3 region is CASSESRTQGNTIYF. CDR3 nucleotides: TGTGCCAGCAGTGAAAGTCGGACGCAGGGAAACACCATATATTTT.

The V gene is TRBV7-2, the J gene TRBJ2-1; D gene unclear. Germline V gives CDR1 SGHTA, CDR2 FQGNSA. Trimming took 2 bases from V and 4 from J, leaving 12 bases between them. The CDR3 runs to 15 residues. In DNA, the CDR3 is TGTGCCAGCAGCTTAAACTGGGATGGGTACAATGAGCAGTTCTTC. It specifies CASSLNWDGYNEQFF.

This clone was observed a handful of times. The V gene is TRBV19, the J gene TRBJ1-3; D possibly corresponds to TRBD1 (5 bases). Trimming pared 11 bases from V and 0 bases from J, leaving 14 bases between. The CDR3 contains 14 residues. Germline V CDR1 and CDR2: LNHDA, SQIVND (reference sequence). The CDR3 loop reads CAVRTPRSGNTIYF. CDR3 coding DNA: TGTGCCGTCAGGACACCACGCTCTGGAAACACCATATATTTT.

This clone was detected only once. The V and J genes are TRBV18 and TRBJ2-3; 14 bases align to TRBD2. The V segment lost 2 bases and the J segment 11 bases; nucleotides outside the gene matches: 9. Germline V gives CDR1 KGHSH, CDR2 LQKENI. CDR3 length equals 16 residues. The CDR3 DNA follows: TGTGCCAGCTCACCAACGGGACTAGCGGGAGCGATAAGGCAGTATTTT. Translating gives CASSPTGLAGAIRQYF.

V is TRBV7-9 and J is TRBJ2-5; TRBD2 agrees at 7 bases. V shed 5 bases, J shed 5 bases, and the junction held 5 bases outside the gene matches. CDR1 is SEHNR and CDR2 is FQNEAQ in the germline V gene (reference sequence). The length of the CDR3 is 13 residues. This CDR3 reads CASSPDGRETQYF. In nucleotides, the CDR3 is TGTGCCAGCAGCCCAGACGGGAGGGAGACCCAGTACTTC.

The J gene is TRBJ1-2, the V gene TRBV5-5; 9 bases are a match to TRBD1. CDR1 and CDR2 (germline): SGHKS, YYEKEE (reference sequence). Trimming took 4 bases from V and 7 from J; bases not matched to a gene: 8. This CDR3 region has 14 residues. CDR3 protein: CASSATTGGGGYTF. The CDR3 coding sequence is TGTGCCAGCAGCGCAACCACAGGGGGCGGTGGCTACACCTTC.

The CDR3 coding sequence is TGTGCCAGTAGTATAGGGGGACAGGCCAACAATGAGCAGTTCTTC. Its translation: CASSIGGQANNEQFF. The rearrangement uses TRBV19 and TRBJ2-1; TRBD1 agrees at 8 bases. V lost 1 base, J lost 5 bases, and 4 bases stayed unmatched. The CDR3 has 15 residues. Germline V gives CDR1 LNHDA, CDR2 SQIVND (reference sequence).

The J gene is TRBJ2-2, the V gene TRBV4-2; D tentatively fits TRBD1 or TRBD2 (5 bases each). Trimming removed 4 bases at V and 1 base at J, with 10 bases between. The CDR3 length is 15 residues. Germline loops: CDR1 LGHNA, CDR2 YNFKEQ. This chain's CDR3 is CASSLGGQNTGELFF. The CDR3 DNA reads as TGTGCCAGCAGCCTCGGAGGACAGAACACCGGGGAGCTGTTTTTT.

The genes are TRBV19 and TRBJ1-6, with 8 bases identical to TRBD1. Germline V gene sequence: CDR1 LNHDA, CDR2 SQIVND (reference sequence). This CDR3 has 14 residues. J lost 7 bases, V lost 6 bases, and 5 bases had no gene match. Written as DNA, the CDR3 is TGTGCCAGTAGGGAGGACAGGGAGAATTCACCCCTCCACTTT. Protein: CASREDRENSPLHF.

The chain links TRBV11-3 to TRBJ2-2; weak D call: TRBD1 (6 bases). The CDR3 runs 14 residues. V lost 3 bases to trimming and J lost 4 bases, with 9 bases between them. In germline, CDR1 is SGHNT, CDR2 YENEEA. The CDR3 loop is CASSLAGVTGELFF. The CDR3 DNA is TGTGCCAGCAGCTTGGCAGGGGTCACCGGGGAGCTGTTTTTT.

The chain uses TRBV6-5 and TRBJ1-2, with unresolved D. Germline CDR1 and CDR2: MNHEY and SVGAGI. This CDR3 has 13 amino acids. V lost 5 bases to trimming and J lost 2 bases, with 9 bases between them. CDR3 protein: CASSRNRNYGYTF. DNA of the CDR3: TGTGCCAGCAGTCGAAACAGAAACTATGGCTACACCTTC.

The J gene is TRBJ2-2, the V gene TRBV7-2; 9 nucleotides line up with TRBD2. CDR1 SGHTA and CDR2 FQGNSA come from the germline V gene. Trimming at V came to 5 bases and at J to 4 bases, leaving 14 bases not matched to a gene. This CDR3 is built from 18 residues. The CDR3 nucleotides read TGTGCCAGCAGCCCCGTCGGGGCGGGGGGGCCATTCACCGGGGAGCTGTTTTTT. Its protein product is CASSPVGAGGPFTGELFF.

This clone was detected once. CDR3 DNA: TGTGCCAGCAGCCCAGGCCCACAGACCAATGAGCAGTTCTTC. Residues: CASSPGPQTNEQFF. This chain connects TRBV7-8 to TRBJ2-1; D remains unclear. Germline V gene sequence: CDR1 SGHVS, CDR2 FQNEAQ. CDR3 length: 14 residues. The ends were cut back, 5 bases at V and 6 bases at J, with 14 bases in the middle.

This chain uses TRBV5-8 with TRBJ2-5, with D perhaps TRBD2 (7 bases). V was clipped by 8 bases and J by 5 bases, with 16 bases between them. This CDR3 contains 13 residues. The germline gives CDR1 SGHTS, CDR2 YDEGEE. DNA of the CDR3: TGTGCCAGTCGACGGACAGCGGGGGAGACCCAGTACTTC. Protein product: CASRRTAGETQYF.

In DNA, the CDR3 is TGCGCCAGCGCCTCGGACAGATTTAATGAAAAACTGTTTTTT. Protein sequence: CASASDRFNEKLFF. The chain is built from TRBV5-1 and TRBJ1-4, with D tentatively TRBD1 (6 bases). Germline CDR1 reads SGHRS; CDR2 reads YFSETQ. The ends were cut back, 7 bases at V and 4 bases at J, with 14 bases in the middle. CDR3 size: 14 residues.

The gene calls are TRBV19 and TRBJ2-1; 11 bases are a match to TRBD2. Germline loops: CDR1 LNHDA, CDR2 SQIVND (reference sequence). CDR3 size: 15 residues. J was trimmed by 4 bases and V by 7 bases; bases with no gene match: 6. Written as DNA, the CDR3 is TGTGCCAGTATCGGTGCTAGCGGGGGGTACAATGAGCAGTTCTTC. This sequence encodes CASIGASGGYNEQFF.

The chain employs TRBV18 and TRBJ2-2; D remains ambiguous. The germline V and J ends were trimmed by 0 bases and 4 bases, with 6 bases remaining between them. From germline, CDR1 is KGHSH and CDR2 LQKENI. This CDR3 contains 14 residues. As DNA, the CDR3 is TGTGCCAGCTCACCACCGGGAATCACCGGGGAGCTGTTTTTT. Translated: CASSPPGITGELFF.

In its sample, this clone was seen once. This sequence joins TRBV27 and TRBJ2-7, with 7 bases that match TRBD2. Per the germline V gene, CDR1 is MNHEY and CDR2 is SMNVEV (reference sequence). This CDR3 is 14 amino acids long. The ends lost 5 bases at V and 2 bases at J; junction bases unmatched: 6. CDR3 region: CASSGYTSAYEQYF. For the CDR3, the DNA is TGTGCCAGCAGTGGGTACACTAGCGCCTACGAGCAGTACTTC.

The gene calls are TRBV18 and TRBJ2-2, with 8 bases that match TRBD2. Looked up from germline, CDR1 is KGHSH and CDR2 is LQKENI. J lost 0 bases, V lost 0 bases, and 0 bases had no gene match. The CDR3 consists of 16 residues. CDR3 sequence reads: CASSPPGLANTGELFF. CDR3 coding DNA: TGTGCCAGCTCACCACCGGGACTAGCGAACACCGGGGAGCTGTTTTTT.